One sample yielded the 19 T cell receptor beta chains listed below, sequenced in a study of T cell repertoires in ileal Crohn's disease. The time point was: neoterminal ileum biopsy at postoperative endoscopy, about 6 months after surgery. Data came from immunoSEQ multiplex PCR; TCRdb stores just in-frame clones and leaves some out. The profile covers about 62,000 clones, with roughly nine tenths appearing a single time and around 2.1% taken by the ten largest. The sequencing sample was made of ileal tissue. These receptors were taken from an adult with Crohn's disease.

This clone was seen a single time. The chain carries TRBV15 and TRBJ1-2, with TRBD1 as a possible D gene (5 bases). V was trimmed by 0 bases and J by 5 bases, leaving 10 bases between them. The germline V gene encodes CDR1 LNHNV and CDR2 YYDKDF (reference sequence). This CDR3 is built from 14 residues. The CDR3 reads CATSRDGGTYGYTF. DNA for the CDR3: TGTGCCACCAGCAGAGACGGAGGGACTTATGGCTACACCTTC. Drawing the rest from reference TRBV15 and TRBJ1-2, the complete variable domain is DAMVIQNPRYQVTQFGKPVTLSCSQTLNHNVMYWYQQKSSQAPKLLFHYYDKDFNNEADTPDNFQSRRPNTSFCFLDIRSPGLGDTAMYLCATSRDGGTYGYTFGSGTRLTVV.

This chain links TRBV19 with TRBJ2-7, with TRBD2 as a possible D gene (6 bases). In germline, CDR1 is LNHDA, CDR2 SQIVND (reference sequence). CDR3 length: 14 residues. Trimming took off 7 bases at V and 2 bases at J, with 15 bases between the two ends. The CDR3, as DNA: TGTGCCAGTAACACGCCCGGAGGGGCCTACGAGCAGTACTTC. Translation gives CASNTPGGAYEQYF.

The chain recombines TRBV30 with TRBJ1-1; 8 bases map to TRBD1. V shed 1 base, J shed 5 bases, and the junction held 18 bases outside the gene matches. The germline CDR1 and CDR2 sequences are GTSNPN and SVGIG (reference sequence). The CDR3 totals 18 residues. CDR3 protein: CAWSAFSPQGARWTEAFF. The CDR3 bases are TGTGCCTGGAGTGCATTTTCCCCTCAGGGGGCGCGTTGGACTGAAGCTTTCTTT.

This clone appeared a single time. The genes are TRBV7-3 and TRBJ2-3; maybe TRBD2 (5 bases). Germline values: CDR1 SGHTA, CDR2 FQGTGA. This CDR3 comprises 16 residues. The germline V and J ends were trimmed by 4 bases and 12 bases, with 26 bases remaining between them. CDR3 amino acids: CASSSQTSSGIPHQYF. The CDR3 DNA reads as TGTGCCAGCAGCTCACAGACCTCCTCGGGGATCCCCCACCAGTATTTT.

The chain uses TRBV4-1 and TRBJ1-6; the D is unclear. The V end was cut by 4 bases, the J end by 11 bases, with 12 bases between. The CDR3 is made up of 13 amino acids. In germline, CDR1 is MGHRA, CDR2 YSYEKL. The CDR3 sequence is CASSRTEAAPLHF. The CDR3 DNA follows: TGCGCCAGCAGCCGTACGGAGGCAGCACCCCTCCACTTT.

The CDR3 nucleotides read TGTGCCAGCAGTTTCTCGGGCTATGGCTACACCTTC. Translated: CASSFSGYGYTF. The rearrangement links TRBV28 to TRBJ1-2; D is undetermined. Germline V gene lookup returns CDR1 MDHEN and CDR2 SYDVKM. V lost 3 bases and J lost 4, with 6 bases in between. The CDR3 totals 12 residues.

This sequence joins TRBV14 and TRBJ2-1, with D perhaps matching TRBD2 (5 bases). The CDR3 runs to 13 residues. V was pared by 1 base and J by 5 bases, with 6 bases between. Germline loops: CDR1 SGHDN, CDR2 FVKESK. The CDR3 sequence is CASSQGTHNEQFF. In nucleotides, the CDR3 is TGTGCCAGCAGCCAAGGGACTCACAATGAGCAGTTCTTC.

This chain's CDR3 is CASSQESHSGANVLTF. In nucleotides, the CDR3 is TGTGCCAGCAGCCAAGAATCCCACTCTGGGGCCAACGTCCTGACTTTC. The chain combines TRBV4-2 with TRBJ2-6, with unresolved D. The V and J ends lost 0 bases and 0 bases respectively, with 6 bases between them. The CDR3 has 16 amino acids. Looked up from germline, CDR1 is LGHNA and CDR2 is YNFKEQ.

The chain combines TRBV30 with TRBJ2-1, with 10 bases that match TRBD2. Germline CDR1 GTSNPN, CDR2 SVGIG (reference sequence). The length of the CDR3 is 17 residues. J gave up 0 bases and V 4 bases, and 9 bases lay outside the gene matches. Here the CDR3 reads CAWKRVAGGHSYNEQFF. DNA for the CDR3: TGTGCCTGGAAAAGAGTAGCGGGAGGCCACTCCTACAATGAGCAGTTCTTC.

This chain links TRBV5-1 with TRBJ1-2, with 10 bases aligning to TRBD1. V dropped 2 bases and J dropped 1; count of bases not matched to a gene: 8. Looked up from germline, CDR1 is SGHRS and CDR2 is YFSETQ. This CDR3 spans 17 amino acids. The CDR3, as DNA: TGCGCCAGCAGCTTATCCGGGACAGGGGCAAATAACTATGGCTACACCTTC. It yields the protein CASSLSGTGANNYGYTF.

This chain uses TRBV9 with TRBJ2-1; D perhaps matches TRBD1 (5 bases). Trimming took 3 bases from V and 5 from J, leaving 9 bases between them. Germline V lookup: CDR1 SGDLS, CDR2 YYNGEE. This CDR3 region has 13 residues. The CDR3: CASSGDRHNEQFF. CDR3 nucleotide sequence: TGTGCCAGCAGCGGCGACAGACACAATGAGCAGTTCTTC.

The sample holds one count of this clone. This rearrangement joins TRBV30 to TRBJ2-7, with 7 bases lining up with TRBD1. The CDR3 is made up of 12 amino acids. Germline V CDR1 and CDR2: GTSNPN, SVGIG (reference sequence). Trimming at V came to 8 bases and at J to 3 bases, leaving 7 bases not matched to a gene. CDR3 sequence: CALWQGDYEQYF. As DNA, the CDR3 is TGTGCCCTGTGGCAGGGGGACTACGAGCAGTACTTC.

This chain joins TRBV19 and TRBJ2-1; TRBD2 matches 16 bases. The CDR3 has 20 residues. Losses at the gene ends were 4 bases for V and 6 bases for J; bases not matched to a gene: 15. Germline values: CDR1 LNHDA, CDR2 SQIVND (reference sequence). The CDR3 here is CASSTPRGTSGRAGTNEQFF. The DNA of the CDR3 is TGTGCCAGTAGTACCCCGCGCGGGACTAGCGGGAGGGCCGGAACCAATGAGCAGTTCTTC.

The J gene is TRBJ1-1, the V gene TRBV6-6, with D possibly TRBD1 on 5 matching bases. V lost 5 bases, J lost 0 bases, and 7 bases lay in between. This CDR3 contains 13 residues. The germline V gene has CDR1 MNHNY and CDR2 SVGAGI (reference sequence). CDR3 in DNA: TGTGCCAGCAGTCGACAGCTGAACACTGAAGCTTTCTTT. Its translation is CASSRQLNTEAFF.

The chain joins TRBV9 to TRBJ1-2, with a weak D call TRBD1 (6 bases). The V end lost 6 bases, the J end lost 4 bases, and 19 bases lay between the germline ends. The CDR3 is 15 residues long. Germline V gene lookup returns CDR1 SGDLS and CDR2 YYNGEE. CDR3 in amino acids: CASTEETGSLYGYTF. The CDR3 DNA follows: TGTGCCAGCACCGAAGAGACAGGTAGTCTCTATGGCTACACCTTC. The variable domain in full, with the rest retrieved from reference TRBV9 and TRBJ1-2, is DSGVTQTPKHLITATGQRVTLRCSPRSGDLSVYWYQQSLDQGLQFLIQYYNGEERAKGNILERFSAQQFPDLHSELNLSSLELGDSALYFCASTEETGSLYGYTFGSGTRLTVV.

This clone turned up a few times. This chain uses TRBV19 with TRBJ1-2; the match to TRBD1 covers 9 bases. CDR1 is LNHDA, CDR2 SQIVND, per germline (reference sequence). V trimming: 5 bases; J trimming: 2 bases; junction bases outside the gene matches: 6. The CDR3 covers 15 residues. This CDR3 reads CASSAGTGRNYGYTF. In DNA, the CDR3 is TGTGCCAGTAGTGCCGGGACAGGGAGAAACTATGGCTACACCTTC.

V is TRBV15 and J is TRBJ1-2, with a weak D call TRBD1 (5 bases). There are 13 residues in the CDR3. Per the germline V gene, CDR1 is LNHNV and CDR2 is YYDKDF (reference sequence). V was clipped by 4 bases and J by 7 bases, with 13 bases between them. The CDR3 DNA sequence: TGTGCCACCAGCAACGCAGGGTCGGGTGGCTACACCTTC. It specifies CATSNAGSGGYTF.

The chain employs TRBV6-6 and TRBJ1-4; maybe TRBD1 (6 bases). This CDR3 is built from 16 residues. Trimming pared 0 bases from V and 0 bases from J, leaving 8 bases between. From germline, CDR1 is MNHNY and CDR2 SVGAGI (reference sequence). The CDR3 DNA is TGTGCCAGCAGTTACTCGACAGGTGCAACTAATGAAAAACTGTTTTTT. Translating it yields CASSYSTGATNEKLFF.

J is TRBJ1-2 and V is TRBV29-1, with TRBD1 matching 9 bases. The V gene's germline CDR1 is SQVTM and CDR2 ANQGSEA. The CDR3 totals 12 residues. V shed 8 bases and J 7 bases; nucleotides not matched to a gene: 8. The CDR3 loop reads CSIWTGEAGYTF. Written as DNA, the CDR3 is TGCAGCATTTGGACAGGGGAGGCTGGCTACACCTTC.